These 17 T cell receptor beta chains share one sample of origin, sequenced in a study of cytomegalovirus exposure and HLA in healthy donors (dated by TCRdb to about 2017). The receptor library was made with the immunoSEQ multiplex PCR assay. For the multiplex PCR, a mixture combining 60 forward primers for TCR Vbeta segments and 13 reverse primers for TCR Jbeta segments was used. The clones in this table, taken by TCRdb from immuneACCESS, are in-frame only. Not every clone is retained; where verified, under half of the shortfall comes from an unresolved V gene, and the cause of the rest is unknown. Within this sample are approximately 82,000 clones, with about 79% of them counted one time only. The ten top clones hold approximately 1.5% of the sample. Material: PBMCs. The origin of the receptors is a man between 35 and 55 years old in good health and CMV-seronegative.

The chain combines TRBV28 with TRBJ2-1; D uncertain. Trimming cost V 4 bases and J 11 bases, with 6 bases left between them. Germline CDR1 reads MDHEN; CDR2 reads SYDVKM. The CDR3 runs to 10 residues. The CDR3: CASSSGKQFF. The CDR3 bases are TGTGCCAGCAGTTCCGGTAAGCAGTTCTTC.

The genes are TRBV4-1 and TRBJ2-5, with 8 bases fitting TRBD2. The J call is doubtful: the DNA matches TRBJ2-7 better. Germline CDR1 and CDR2: MGHRA and YSYEKL. The CDR3 has 15 residues. The CDR3 region is CASSRTGTSSYEQYF. In nucleotides, the CDR3 is TGCGCCAGCAGTAGAACCGGGACTAGCTCCTACGAGCAGTACTTC.

The V and J genes are TRBV10-3 and TRBJ2-3; 10 nucleotides line up with TRBD2. V gave up 10 bases and J gave up 0 bases; unmatched junction bases: 19. Per the germline V gene, CDR1 is ENHRY and CDR2 is SYGVKD. CDR3 length: 19 residues. DNA for the CDR3: TGTGCCACCGGACAGAGCCCGGGACTAGCGCCTCGTAGCACAGATACGCAGTATTTT. Its protein product is CATGQSPGLAPRSTDTQYF.

The chain has TRBV5-4 and TRBJ2-5; TRBD2 is a possible D gene (6 bases). Germline V CDR1 and CDR2: SGHNT, YYREEE (reference sequence). The CDR3 is 15 amino acids. The V end lost 0 bases, the J end lost 4 bases, and 13 bases lay between the germline ends. The CDR3 DNA reads as TGTGCCAGCAGCTTGGTAGGGCAGGGAGGAGAGACCCAGTACTTC. Amino acid sequence: CASSLVGQGGETQYF.

V usage is TRBV28 and J usage is TRBJ1-5; possibly TRBD1 for D (5 bases). The germline V gene encodes CDR1 MDHEN and CDR2 SYDVKM. The CDR3 sequence is 14 residues long. Trimming removed 6 bases from V and 0 bases from J, with 9 bases in between. The CDR3 reads CASRAQGSNQPQHF. The CDR3 DNA follows: TGTGCCAGCAGAGCTCAGGGTAGCAATCAGCCCCAGCATTTT.

This chain connects TRBV7-3 to TRBJ1-1; tentatively, D is TRBD1 (5 bases). CDR1 is SGHTA, CDR2 FQGTGA, per germline. This CDR3 is 14 amino acids long. The V end was cut by 1 base, the J end by 1 base, with 7 bases between. As DNA, the CDR3 is TGTGCCAGCAGCTTAATGGGGCAGAACACTGAAGCTTTCTTT. Translation: CASSLMGQNTEAFF. The entire variable domain, with the rest obtained from reference TRBV7-3 and TRBJ1-1, is as follows: GAGVSQTPSNKVTEKGKYVELRCDPISGHTALYWYRQSLGQGPEFLIYFQGTGAADDSGLPNDRFFAVRPEGSVSTLKIQRTERGDSAVYLCASSLMGQNTEAFFGQGTRLTVV.

The chain uses TRBV4-1 and TRBJ2-5, with 9 bases matching TRBD2. The germline V gene has CDR1 MGHRA and CDR2 YSYEKL. The ends lost 2 bases at V and 2 bases at J; junction bases unmatched: 6. This CDR3 is built from 16 residues. For the CDR3, the DNA is TGCGCCAGCAGCCAAATGACTAGCGGAGTTCAAGAGACCCAGTACTTC. It codes for CASSQMTSGVQETQYF.

This clone was counted between two and nine times. The rearrangement uses TRBV7-9 and TRBJ2-7; D is perhaps TRBD2 (5 bases). The V end lost 5 bases, the J end lost 5 bases, and 10 bases lay between the germline ends. Looked up from germline, CDR1 is SEHNR and CDR2 is FQNEAQ (reference sequence). This CDR3 has 12 residues. Written as DNA, the CDR3 is TGTGCCAGCAGCGGACTCGGGGACGAGCAGTACTTC. It is translated as CASSGLGDEQYF.

The rearrangement uses TRBV5-1 and TRBJ2-5; D uncertain. Germline CDR1 and CDR2: SGHRS and YFSETQ. The V end was cut by 0 bases, the J end by 5 bases, with 5 bases between. This CDR3 contains 12 residues. The CDR3 sequence: CASSLDHETQYF. In DNA form, the CDR3 reads TGCGCCAGCAGCTTGGATCATGAGACCCAGTACTTC.

The chain couples TRBV9 to TRBJ1-5; unclear D gene. The V gene's germline CDR1 is SGDLS and CDR2 YYNGEE. This CDR3 has 15 amino acids. Trimming left V 0 bases short and J 8 bases short, with 15 bases between. CDR3 nucleotide sequence: TGTGCCAGCAGCGTAGGCGACGGTGTAGGAGAGCCCCAGCATTTT. Its protein is CASSVGDGVGEPQHF.

The CDR3 protein is CASSLDWSSETQYF. CDR3 bases: TGTGCCAGCAGCTTGGACTGGAGCTCAGAGACCCAGTACTTC. The chain couples TRBV5-4 to TRBJ2-5, with D hard to call. The germline gives CDR1 SGHNT, CDR2 YYREEE (reference sequence). V lost 0 bases to trimming and J lost 4 bases, with 10 bases between them. The CDR3 extends over 14 amino acids.

This chain joins TRBV19 and TRBJ1-1; 9 bases agree with TRBD1. This CDR3 has 16 amino acids. Trimming cost V 7 bases and J 4 bases; bases outside gene matches: 13. Germline CDR1 and CDR2: LNHDA and SQIVND (reference sequence). The CDR3 sequence: CASTNPGQGGGTEAFF. The CDR3 bases are TGTGCCAGTACCAATCCGGGACAGGGAGGAGGCACTGAAGCTTTCTTT.

This chain links TRBV10-3 with TRBJ2-3; tentatively, D is TRBD2 (5 bases). V was clipped by 0 bases and J by 4 bases, with 14 bases between them. This CDR3 spans 16 amino acids. CDR1 and CDR2 (germline): ENHRY, SYGVKD. In DNA form, the CDR3 reads TGTGCCATCAGTGAGTCGGAGGATCCACCGGCAGATACGCAGTATTTT. Protein: CAISESEDPPADTQYF.

This rearrangement joins TRBV30 to TRBJ2-7; 12 nucleotides line up with TRBD2. Germline trimming cut 5 bases from V and 2 bases from J; bases unmatched to any gene: 7. The CDR3 has 15 residues. The germline gives CDR1 GTSNPN, CDR2 SVGIG (reference sequence). This chain's CDR3 is CAWSGTSGLPYEQYF. The CDR3 nucleotides read TGTGCCTGGTCCGGGACTAGCGGGCTTCCCTACGAGCAGTACTTC.

The table lists this clone with a count of one. The genes are TRBV6-5 and TRBJ2-1, with 7 positions matching TRBD1. Unmatched junction bases numbered 1, after V lost 5 bases and J lost 9 bases. Germline V gives CDR1 MNHEY, CDR2 SVGAGI. The CDR3 loop spans 11 amino acids. CDR3 protein: CASSDRVEQFF. For the CDR3, the DNA is TGTGCCAGCAGTGACAGGGTTGAGCAGTTCTTC.

This sequence joins TRBV5-4 and TRBJ2-1, with 9 positions matching TRBD1. The trim removed 0 bases at V and 8 bases at J, leaving 6 bases unmatched. The CDR3 consists of 15 residues. CDR1 SGHNT and CDR2 YYREEE come from the germline V gene (reference sequence). As DNA, the CDR3 is TGTGCCAGCAGCTTGGTACAGGGGGCAGGAGATGAGCAGTTCTTC. Protein: CASSLVQGAGDEQFF.

This clone is a singleton in its sample. The CDR3 nucleotides are TGTGCCAGCAGCCCGGGGGGGAGGGGTTCGGACACCGGGGAGCTGTTTTTT. Translating gives CASSPGGRGSDTGELFF. The chain has TRBV5-6 and TRBJ2-2, with 8 bases aligning to TRBD2. CDR1 is SGHDT and CDR2 is YYEEEE in the germline V gene. Trimming took 4 bases from V and 3 from J; bases not matched to a gene: 11. The CDR3 consists of 17 residues.